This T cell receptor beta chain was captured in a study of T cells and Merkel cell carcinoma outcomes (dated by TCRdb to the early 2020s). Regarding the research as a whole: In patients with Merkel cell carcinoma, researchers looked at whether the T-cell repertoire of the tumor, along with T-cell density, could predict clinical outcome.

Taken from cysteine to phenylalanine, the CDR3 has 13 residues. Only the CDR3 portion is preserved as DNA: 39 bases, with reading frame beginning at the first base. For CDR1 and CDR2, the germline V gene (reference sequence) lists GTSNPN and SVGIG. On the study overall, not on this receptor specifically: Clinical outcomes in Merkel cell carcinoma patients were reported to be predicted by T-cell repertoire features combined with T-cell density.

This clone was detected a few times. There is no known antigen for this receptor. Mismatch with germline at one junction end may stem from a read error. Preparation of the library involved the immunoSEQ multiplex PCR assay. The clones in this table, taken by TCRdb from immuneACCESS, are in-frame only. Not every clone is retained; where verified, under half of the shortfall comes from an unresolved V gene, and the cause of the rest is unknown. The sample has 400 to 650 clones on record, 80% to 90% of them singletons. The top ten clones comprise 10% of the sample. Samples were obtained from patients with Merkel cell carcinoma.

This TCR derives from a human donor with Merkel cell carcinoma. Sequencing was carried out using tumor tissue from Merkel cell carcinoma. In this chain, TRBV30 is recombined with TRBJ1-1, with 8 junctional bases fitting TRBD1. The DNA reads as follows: TGTGCCGGGAGGGACAGGCCGAACACTGAAGCTTTCTTT. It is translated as CAGRDRPNTEAFF.